This TCR beta chain was identified during a study of T cell repertoires in cytomegalovirus infection. Study summary: In the study, CMV epitopes included recently identified HLA-C-restricted and well-studied HLA-B-restricted ones. Indicated by public TCR beta signatures were CMV infection and matching HLA type. Study-level points and caveats: HLA-C-restricted CMV-specific TCR beta clonotypes prevailed in the ex vivo response.

From germline, CDR1 is SGHNT and CDR2 YENEEA. V lost 4 bases and J lost 2, with 11 bases in between. CDR3 length: 14 residues. Using its own MiXCR run on the reads, TCRdb lists one record per CDR3 protein. Here the sample spans fewer than 950,000 distinct CDR3 sequences, over 25% being singletons. With regard to this clonotype: What it binds is not known.

Sample: cultured CD8+ T cells from PBMCs, taken from culture after CMV antigen stimulation. V is TRBV11-3 and J is TRBJ2-5, with D perhaps given as TRBD1 or TRBD2 (5 bases each). The origin of this receptor is a human donor in good health (CMV status not recorded). Some clones in this sample may be carry-over from other donors' samples. The CDR3 loop is CASSSRDGQETQYF. The CDR3 DNA sequence: TGTGCCAGCAGCTCCCGGGACGGACAAGAGACCCAGTACTTC.